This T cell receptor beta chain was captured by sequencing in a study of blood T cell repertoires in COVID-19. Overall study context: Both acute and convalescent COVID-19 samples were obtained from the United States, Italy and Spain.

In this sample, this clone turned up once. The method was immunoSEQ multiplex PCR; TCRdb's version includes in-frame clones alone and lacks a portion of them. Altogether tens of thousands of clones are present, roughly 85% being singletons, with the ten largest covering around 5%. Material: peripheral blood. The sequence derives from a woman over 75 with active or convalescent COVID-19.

The CDR3 DNA sequence: TGTGCCAGCAGCTTACCGCTGACAGGGGTGGGGGCTTTCTTT. Translated: CASSLPLTGVGAFF. The rearrangement links TRBV7-2 to TRBJ1-1, with 8 positions matching TRBD1. Trimming removed 2 bases from V and 11 bases from J; junction bases left unmatched: 10. The CDR3 is 14 residues long. Germline loops: CDR1 SGHTA, CDR2 FQGNSA.